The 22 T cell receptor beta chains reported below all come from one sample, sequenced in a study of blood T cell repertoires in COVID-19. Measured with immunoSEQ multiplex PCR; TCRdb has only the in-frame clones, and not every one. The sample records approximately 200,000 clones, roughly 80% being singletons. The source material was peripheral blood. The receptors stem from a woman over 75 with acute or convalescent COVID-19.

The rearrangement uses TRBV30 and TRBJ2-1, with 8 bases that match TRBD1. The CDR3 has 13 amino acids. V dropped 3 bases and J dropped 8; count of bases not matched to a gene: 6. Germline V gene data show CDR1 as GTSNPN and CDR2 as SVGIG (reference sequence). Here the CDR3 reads CAWSRGQAYEQFF. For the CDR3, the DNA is TGTGCCTGGAGCAGGGGACAGGCCTATGAGCAGTTCTTC.

The CDR3 sequence: CASSLGGRGATEAFF. Here the CDR3 DNA reads TGTGCCAGCAGCTTAGGGGGCAGGGGGGCCACTGAAGCTTTCTTT. The chain is built from TRBV11-2 and TRBJ1-1, with TRBD1 identical over 7 bases. The ends lost 1 base at V and 4 bases at J; junction bases unmatched: 6. Germline CDR1 is SGHAT and CDR2 is FQNNGV. The CDR3 contains 15 residues.

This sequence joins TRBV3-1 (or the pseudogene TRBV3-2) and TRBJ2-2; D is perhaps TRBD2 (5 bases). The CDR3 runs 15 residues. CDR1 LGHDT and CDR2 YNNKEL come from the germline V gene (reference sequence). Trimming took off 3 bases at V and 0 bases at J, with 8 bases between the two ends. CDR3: CASSHGLPNTGELFF. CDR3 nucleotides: TGTGCCAGCAGCCACGGACTCCCGAACACCGGGGAGCTGTTTTTT.

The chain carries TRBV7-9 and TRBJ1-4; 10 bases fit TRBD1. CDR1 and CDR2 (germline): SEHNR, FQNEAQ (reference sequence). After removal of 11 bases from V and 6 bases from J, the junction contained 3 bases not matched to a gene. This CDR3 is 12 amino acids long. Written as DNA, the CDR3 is TGTGCCTGGGGACAGGGGTATGAAAAACTGTTTTTT. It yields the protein CAWGQGYEKLFF.

DNA for the CDR3: TGTGCCAGCAGTTTCGGACAGGGGAATGAAAAACTGTTTTTT. It yields the protein CASSFGQGNEKLFF. This chain joins TRBV6-5 and TRBJ1-4; 9 nucleotides align to TRBD1. Germline CDR1 MNHEY, CDR2 SVGAGI. The length of the CDR3 is 14 residues. V lost 4 bases, J lost 5 bases, and 2 bases stayed unmatched.

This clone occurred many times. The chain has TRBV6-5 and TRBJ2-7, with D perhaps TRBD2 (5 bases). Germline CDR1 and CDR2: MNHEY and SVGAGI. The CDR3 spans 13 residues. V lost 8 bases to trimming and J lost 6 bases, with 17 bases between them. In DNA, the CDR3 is TGTGCCAGCGGCAGGAGCCCCGCGGGCGAGCAGTACTTC. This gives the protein CASGRSPAGEQYF.

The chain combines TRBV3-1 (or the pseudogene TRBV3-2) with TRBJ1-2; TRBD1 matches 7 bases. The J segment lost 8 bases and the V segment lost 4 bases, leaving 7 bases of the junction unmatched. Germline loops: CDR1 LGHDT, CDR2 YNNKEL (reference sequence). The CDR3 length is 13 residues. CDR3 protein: CASSPYRGAGYTF. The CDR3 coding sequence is TGTGCCAGCAGCCCCTACAGGGGCGCGGGCTACACCTTC.

For the CDR3, the DNA is TGTGCCAGCAGTTTCGGTGGAGACCCTGAAGCTTTCTTT. Translating it yields CASSFGGDPEAFF. V usage is TRBV12-3 or TRBV12-4 and J usage is TRBJ1-1, with D unclear. With 3 bases removed from V and 6 bases from J, the gap between germline ends came to 11 bases. The CDR3 loop spans 13 amino acids.

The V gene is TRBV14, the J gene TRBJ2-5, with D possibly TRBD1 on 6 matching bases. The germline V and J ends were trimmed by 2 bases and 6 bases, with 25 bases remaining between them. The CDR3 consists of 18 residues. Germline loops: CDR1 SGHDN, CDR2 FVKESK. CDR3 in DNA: TGTGCCAGCAGCCAAATAGGAGGTCAGGGGAATCGGGAAAAGACCCAGTACTTC. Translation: CASSQIGGQGNREKTQYF.

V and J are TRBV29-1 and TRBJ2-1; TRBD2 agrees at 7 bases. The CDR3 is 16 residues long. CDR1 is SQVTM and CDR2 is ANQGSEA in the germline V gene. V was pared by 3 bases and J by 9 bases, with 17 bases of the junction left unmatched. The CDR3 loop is CSVEAVAAGVAGEQFF. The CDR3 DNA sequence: TGCAGCGTTGAGGCAGTAGCGGCGGGAGTTGCTGGTGAGCAGTTCTTC.

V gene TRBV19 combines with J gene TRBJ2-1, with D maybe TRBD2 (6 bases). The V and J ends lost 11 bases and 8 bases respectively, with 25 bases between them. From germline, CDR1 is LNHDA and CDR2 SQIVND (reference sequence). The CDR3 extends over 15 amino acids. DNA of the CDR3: TGTGCCTCCGATGGGGGACTTCTCCAAAGGTATGAGCAGTTCTTC. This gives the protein CASDGGLLQRYEQFF.

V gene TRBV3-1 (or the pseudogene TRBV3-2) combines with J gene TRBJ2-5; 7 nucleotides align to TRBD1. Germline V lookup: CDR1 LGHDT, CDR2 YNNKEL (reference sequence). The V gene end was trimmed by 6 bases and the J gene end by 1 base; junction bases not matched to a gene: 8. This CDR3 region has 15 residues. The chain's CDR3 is CASRPRGSLQETQYF. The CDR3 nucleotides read TGTGCCAGCAGGCCCAGGGGGTCCCTCCAAGAGACCCAGTACTTC.

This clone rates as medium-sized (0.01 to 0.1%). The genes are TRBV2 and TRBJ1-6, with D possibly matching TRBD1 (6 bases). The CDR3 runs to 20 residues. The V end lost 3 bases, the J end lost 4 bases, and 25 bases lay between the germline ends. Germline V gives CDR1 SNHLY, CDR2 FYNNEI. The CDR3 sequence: CASSEPVPFRGGWYNSPLHF. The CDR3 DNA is TGTGCCAGCAGTGAGCCTGTCCCGTTTAGGGGGGGATGGTATAATTCACCCCTCCACTTT. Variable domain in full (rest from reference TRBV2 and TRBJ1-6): EPEVTQTPSHQVTQMGQEVILRCVPISNHLYFYWYRQILGQKVEFLVSFYNNEISEKSEIFDDQFSVERPDGSNFTLKIRSTKLEDSAMYFCASSEPVPFRGGWYNSPLHFGNGTRLTVT.

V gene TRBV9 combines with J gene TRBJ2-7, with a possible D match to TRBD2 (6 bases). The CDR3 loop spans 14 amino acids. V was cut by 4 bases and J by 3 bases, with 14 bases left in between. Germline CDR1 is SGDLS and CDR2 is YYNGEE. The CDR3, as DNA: TGTGCCAGCAGCTTAGGACGGGAGAACTACGAGCAGTACTTC. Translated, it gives CASSLGRENYEQYF.

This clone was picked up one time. The CDR3 protein is CATSRPPGQGHMNTEAFF. In nucleotides, the CDR3 is TGTGCCACCAGCAGACCTCCGGGACAGGGGCACATGAACACTGAAGCTTTCTTT. This chain joins TRBV15 and TRBJ1-1; TRBD1 matches 10 bases. This CDR3 has 18 amino acids. V gave up 2 bases and J gave up 0 bases; unmatched junction bases: 9. Per the germline V gene, CDR1 is LNHNV and CDR2 is YYDKDF (reference sequence).

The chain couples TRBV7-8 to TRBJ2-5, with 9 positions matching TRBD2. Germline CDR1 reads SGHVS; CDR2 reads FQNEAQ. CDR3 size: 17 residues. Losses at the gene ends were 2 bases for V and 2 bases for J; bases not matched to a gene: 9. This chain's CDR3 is CASSLQAGGLRQETQYF. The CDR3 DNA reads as TGTGCCAGCAGCTTACAGGCGGGGGGGCTCCGGCAAGAGACCCAGTACTTC.

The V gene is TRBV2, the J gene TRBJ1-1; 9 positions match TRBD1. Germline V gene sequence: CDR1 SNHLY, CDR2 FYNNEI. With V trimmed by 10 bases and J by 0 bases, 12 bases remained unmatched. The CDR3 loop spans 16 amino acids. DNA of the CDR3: TGTGCCATCCCCCAGGGACAGGGTTTAATGAACACTGAAGCTTTCTTT. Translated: CAIPQGQGLMNTEAFF.

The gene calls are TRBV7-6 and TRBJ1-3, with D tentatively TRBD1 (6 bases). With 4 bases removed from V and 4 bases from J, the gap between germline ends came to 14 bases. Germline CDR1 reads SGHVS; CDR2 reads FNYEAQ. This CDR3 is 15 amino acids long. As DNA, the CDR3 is TGTGCCAGCAGCTCCAGGGGAGACGCCGGAAACACCATATATTTT. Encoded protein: CASSSRGDAGNTIYF.

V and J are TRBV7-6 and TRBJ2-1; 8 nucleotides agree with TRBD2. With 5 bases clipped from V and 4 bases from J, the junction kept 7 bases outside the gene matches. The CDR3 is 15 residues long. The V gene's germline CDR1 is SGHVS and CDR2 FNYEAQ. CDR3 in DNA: TGTGCCAGCAGCCCTGCGGGGACTAGTTACAATGAGCAGTTCTTC. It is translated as CASSPAGTSYNEQFF.

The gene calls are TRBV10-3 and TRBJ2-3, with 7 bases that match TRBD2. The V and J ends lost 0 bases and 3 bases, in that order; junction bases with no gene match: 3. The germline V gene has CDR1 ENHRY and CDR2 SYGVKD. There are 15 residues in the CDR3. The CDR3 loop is CAISESGLGTDTQYF. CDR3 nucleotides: TGTGCCATCAGTGAGTCTGGACTAGGAACAGATACGCAGTATTTT.

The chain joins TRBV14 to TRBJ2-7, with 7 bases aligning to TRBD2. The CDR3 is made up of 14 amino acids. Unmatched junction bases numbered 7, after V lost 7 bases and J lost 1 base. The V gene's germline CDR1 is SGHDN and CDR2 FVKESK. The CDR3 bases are TGTGCCAGCACCCTCGCTAGCGGTTCCTACGAGCAGTACTTC. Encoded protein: CASTLASGSYEQYF.

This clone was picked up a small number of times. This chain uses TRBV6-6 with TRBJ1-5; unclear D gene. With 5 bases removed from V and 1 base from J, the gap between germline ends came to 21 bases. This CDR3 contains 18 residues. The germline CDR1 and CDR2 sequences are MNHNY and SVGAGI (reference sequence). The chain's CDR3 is CASSPTLHWELSNQPQHF. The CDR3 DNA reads TGTGCCAGCAGTCCCACCCTACACTGGGAGTTGAGCAATCAGCCCCAGCATTTT.